Sequencing of this T cell receptor (beta chain) was carried out in a study of beta chain features in type 1 diabetes (dated by TCRdb to 2017 to 2018). Turning to the overall study: Patients and healthy donors did not differ in mean age, gender distribution, total cell number or subset yield. A total of 90 million to 130 million sorted cells were examined across all samples, and a strong correlation was observed between cell number per subset and RNA yield. Regulatory and stem cell-like memory subsets were isolated from only 8 patients and 8 healthy donors, whereas naive and central memory subsets came from all 28 donors. The study compared TCRB repertoires of sorted circulating CD4+ T cell subsets between recently diagnosed type 1 diabetes patients and matched healthy donors.

As concerns this clone: This receptor's antigen is unknown. No base quality values were provided; no much bigger clone lies one nucleotide off.

Overall study outcomes, separate from this receptor: A moderate but significant shortening of TCRB CDR3 length was observed in type 1 diabetes patients in all four CD4+ subsets. At VDJ recombination sites, patients with type 1 diabetes made fewer insertions and deleted more nucleotides, a pattern implying thymic rearrangement abnormalities. Because the HLA sub-analyses included only small numbers of individuals, any influence of HLA type on TCRB rearrangement was left unresolved. Shorter templates might be favored by PCR, yet because patient and control samples were amplified and corrected together, any such skew would affect both groups equally. Naive, central memory and regulatory TCRB repertoires appeared more similar among patients than among healthy donors. Because cDNA was sequenced instead of genomic DNA, highly expressing activated cells could be over-represented, though the groups showed no difference in activation or CD3 levels.

Per the germline V gene, SGHRS is the CDR1 and YFSETQ is the CDR2. Counted from cysteine to phenylalanine, this CDR3 has 14 amino acids. Only the CDR3 portion is preserved as DNA: 42 bases, with reading frame beginning at the first base. Unmatched junction bases come to 9, with V trimmed by 3 bases and J by 10 bases. The High Capacity cDNA Reverse Transcription Kit was used to reverse transcribe all of the isolated RNA, meaning that expressed TCRB transcripts were what got sequenced. Deep immunoSEQ sequencing was performed on naive, central memory and regulatory T cell samples, with an average of roughly 3.6 million total reads per sample. Sorted cells were lysed in RLT buffer, and RNA was extracted using DNase-treated RNeasy Micro or Mini kits according to cell number. Each cell subset was processed separately to prevent cross-contamination, with patient and healthy donor samples processed together. The immunoSEQ multiplex PCR was used to amplify TCRB sequences from cDNA, yielding 87-bp fragments that span the CDR3 region. Sequencing of the amplicons was done on the Illumina HiSeq platform. Turning to the authors' computational methods: Synthetic template baselines were used to correct PCR bias computationally, reads within Hamming distance 2 were collapsed, and singletons that could not be merged were discarded. Reads were aligned to IMGT to assign V, D and J genes, CDR3 length, and insertions or deletions at six rearrangement sites. Within each subset, clonotype counts were normalized to the number of sorted cells before true diversity and Gini coefficients were calculated with the tcR R package. The overlap coefficient, calculated on TCRB nucleotide sequences, was used to quantify repertoire sharing. Imported from immuneACCESS, the table was reduced by TCRdb to in-frame sequences with V and J called. These copies leave out some clones; in studies compared against another copy, an unresolved V gene accounts for under half, and the cause of the remainder is not known. V and J calls and clone size are those listed in that table; D and trimming were worked out from the DNA. The sample has about 370,000 clones on record, around 10% of them singletons. About 0.6% of the sample rests with the top ten.

Each donor gave one peripheral blood draw, averaging around 0.11 L, which was collected into heparinised tubes. Using a panel that included CD45RO, CCR7, CD25, CD127, CD95 and CD27, naive, central memory, regulatory and stem cell-like memory CD4+ T cells were sorted on a BD FACSAria II. Every sorted population had a purity above 95%. Right away, PBMCs were isolated by Lymphoprep density gradient centrifugation and were stained directly, with no culture step. So that batch effects would be minimized, each experiment stained and sorted samples in pairs, pairing one healthy donor with one patient. The V and J segments used are TRBV5-1 and TRBJ1-1; 10 of the junction bases match TRBD1. The specimen was central memory CD4+ T cells from blood. This clonotype was sampled from a man aged 30-40 years with type 1 diabetes. The DNA sequence is as follows: TGCGCCAGCAGCTCGGACAGGGGGAGGAACCGAGCTTTCTTT. This translates into CASSSDRGRNRAFF.